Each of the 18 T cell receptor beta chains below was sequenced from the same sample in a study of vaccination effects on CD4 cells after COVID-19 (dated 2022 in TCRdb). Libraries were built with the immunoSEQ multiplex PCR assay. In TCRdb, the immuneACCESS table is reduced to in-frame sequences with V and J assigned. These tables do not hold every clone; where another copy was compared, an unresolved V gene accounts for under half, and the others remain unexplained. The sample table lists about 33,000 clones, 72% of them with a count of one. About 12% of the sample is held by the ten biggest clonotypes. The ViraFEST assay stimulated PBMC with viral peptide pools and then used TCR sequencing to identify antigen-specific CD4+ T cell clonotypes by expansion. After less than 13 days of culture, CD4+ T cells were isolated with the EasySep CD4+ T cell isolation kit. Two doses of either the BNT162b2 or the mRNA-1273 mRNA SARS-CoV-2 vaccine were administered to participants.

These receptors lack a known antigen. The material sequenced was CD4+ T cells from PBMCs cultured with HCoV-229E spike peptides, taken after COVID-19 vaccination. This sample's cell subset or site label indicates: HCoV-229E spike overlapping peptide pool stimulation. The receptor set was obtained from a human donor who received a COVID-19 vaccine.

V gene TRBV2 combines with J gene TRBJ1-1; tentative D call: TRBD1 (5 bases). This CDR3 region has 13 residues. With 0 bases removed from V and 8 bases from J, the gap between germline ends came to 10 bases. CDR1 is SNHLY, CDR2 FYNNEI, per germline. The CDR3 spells CASSEARAGEAFF. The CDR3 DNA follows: TGTGCCAGCAGTGAAGCGCGGGCAGGGGAAGCTTTCTTT. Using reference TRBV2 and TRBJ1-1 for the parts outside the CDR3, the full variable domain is EPEVTQTPSHQVTQMGQEVILRCVPISNHLYFYWYRQILGQKVEFLVSFYNNEISEKSEIFDDQFSVERPDGSNFTLKIRSTKLEDSAMYFCASSEARAGEAFFGQGTRLTVV.

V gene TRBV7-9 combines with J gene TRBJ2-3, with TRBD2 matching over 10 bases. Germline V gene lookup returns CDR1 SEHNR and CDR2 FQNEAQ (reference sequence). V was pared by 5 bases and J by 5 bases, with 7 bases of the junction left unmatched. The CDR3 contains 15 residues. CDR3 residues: CASSLLAGGRDTQYF. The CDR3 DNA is TGTGCCAGCAGCCTCTTAGCGGGGGGTCGAGATACGCAGTATTTT.

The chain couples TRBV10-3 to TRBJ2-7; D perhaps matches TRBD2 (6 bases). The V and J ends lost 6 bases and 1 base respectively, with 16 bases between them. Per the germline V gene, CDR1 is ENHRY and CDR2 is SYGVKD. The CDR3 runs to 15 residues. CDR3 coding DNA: TGTGCCATCAGCGCAGGGTCGGGAGAATCCTACGAGCAGTACTTC. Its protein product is CAISAGSGESYEQYF.

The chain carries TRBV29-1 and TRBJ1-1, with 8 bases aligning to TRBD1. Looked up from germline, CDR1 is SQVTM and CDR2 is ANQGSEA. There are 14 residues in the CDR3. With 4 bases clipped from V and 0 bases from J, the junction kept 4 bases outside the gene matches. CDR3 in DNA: TGCAGCGTTGCCCGACAGGGGATGAACACTGAAGCTTTCTTT. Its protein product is CSVARQGMNTEAFF.

In nucleotides, the CDR3 is TGCGCCAGCAGCTCGGACCTAGGGGATGAGCAGTTCTTC. It yields the protein CASSSDLGDEQFF. J is TRBJ2-1 and V is TRBV5-1; maybe TRBD1 (5 bases). The germline V and J ends were trimmed by 3 bases and 8 bases, with 12 bases remaining between them. Per germline, CDR1 SGHRS and CDR2 YFSETQ. The CDR3 is 13 amino acids.

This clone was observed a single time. The CDR3, as DNA: TGTGCCAGCAGCTTATTGGGTGAGGGGAATAGCTACGAGCAGTACTTC. It codes for CASSLLGEGNSYEQYF. This chain joins TRBV7-6 and TRBJ2-7, with D perhaps TRBD1 or TRBD2 (5 bases each). CDR3 length: 16 amino acids. In germline, CDR1 is SGHVS, CDR2 FNYEAQ. V lost 2 bases and J lost 3, with 17 bases in between.

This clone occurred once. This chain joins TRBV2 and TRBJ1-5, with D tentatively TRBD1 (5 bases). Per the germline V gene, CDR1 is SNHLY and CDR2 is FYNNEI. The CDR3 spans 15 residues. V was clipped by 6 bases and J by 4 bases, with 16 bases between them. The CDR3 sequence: CASSAVTVSNQPQHF. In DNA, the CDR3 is TGTGCCAGCAGCGCTGTGACAGTATCGAATCAGCCCCAGCATTTT.

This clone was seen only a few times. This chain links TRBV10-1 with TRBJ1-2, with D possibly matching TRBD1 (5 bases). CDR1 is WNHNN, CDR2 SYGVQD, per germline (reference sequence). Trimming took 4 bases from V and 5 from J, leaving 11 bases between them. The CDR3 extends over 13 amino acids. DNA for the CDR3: TGCGCCAGCAGTGCCGGGACGGATTATGGCTACACCTTC. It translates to CASSAGTDYGYTF.

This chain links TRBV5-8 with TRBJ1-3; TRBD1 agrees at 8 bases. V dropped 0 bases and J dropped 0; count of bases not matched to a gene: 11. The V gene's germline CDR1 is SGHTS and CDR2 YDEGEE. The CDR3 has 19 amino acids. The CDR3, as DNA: TGTGCCAGCAGCTTGGTGGGACAGGCGACAATTAGCTCTGGAAACACCATATATTTT. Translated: CASSLVGQATISSGNTIYF.

In DNA, the CDR3 is TGTGCCAGCAGCCCTCTTACTGGGGGGGGTTTACACTATGGCTACACCTTC. This codes for CASSPLTGGGLHYGYTF. The chain employs TRBV7-8 and TRBJ1-2; D might be TRBD1 (5 bases). Germline V gene sequence: CDR1 SGHVS, CDR2 FQNEAQ. V was pared by 5 bases and J by 3 bases, with 22 bases between. This CDR3 spans 17 amino acids.

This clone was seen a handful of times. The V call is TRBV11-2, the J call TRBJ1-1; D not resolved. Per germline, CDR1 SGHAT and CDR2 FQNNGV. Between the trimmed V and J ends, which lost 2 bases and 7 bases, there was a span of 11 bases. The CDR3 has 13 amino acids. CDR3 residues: CASSLSSAVEAFF. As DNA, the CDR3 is TGTGCCAGCAGCTTATCTTCAGCAGTTGAAGCTTTCTTT.

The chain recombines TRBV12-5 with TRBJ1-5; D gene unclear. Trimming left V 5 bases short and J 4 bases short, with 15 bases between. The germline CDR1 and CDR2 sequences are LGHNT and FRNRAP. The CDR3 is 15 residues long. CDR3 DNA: TGTGCTAGTGGTACCCCGGGGTCTGAGAATCAGCCCCAGCATTTT. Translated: CASGTPGSENQPQHF.

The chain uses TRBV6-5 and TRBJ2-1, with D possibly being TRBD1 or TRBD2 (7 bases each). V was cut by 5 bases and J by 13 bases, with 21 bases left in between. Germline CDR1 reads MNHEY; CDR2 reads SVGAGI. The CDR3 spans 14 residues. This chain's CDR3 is CASSHIRGGGTQFF. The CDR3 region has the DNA TGTGCCAGCAGTCATATCAGGGGGGGGGGGACCCAGTTCTTC.

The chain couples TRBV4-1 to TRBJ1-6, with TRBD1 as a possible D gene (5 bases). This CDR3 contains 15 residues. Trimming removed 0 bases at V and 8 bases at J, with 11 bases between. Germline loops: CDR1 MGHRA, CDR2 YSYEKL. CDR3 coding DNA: TGCGCCAGCAGCCAAGAGTCAGGGAGTCATTCACCCCTCCACTTT. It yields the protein CASSQESGSHSPLHF.

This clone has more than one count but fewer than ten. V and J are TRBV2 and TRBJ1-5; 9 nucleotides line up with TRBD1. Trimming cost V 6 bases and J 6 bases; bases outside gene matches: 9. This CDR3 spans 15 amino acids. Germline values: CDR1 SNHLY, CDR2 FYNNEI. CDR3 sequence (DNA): TGTGCCAGCAGGGGGACAGGGCATAGGGGTCAGCCCCAGCATTTT. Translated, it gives CASRGTGHRGQPQHF.

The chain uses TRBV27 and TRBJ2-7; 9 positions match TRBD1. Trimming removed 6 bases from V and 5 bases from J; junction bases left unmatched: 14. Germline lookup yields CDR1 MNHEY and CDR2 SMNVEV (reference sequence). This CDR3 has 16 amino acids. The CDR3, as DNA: TGTGCCAGCAGACTTGAAACCGGGACAGGGTGGCACGAGCAGTACTTC. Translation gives CASRLETGTGWHEQYF.

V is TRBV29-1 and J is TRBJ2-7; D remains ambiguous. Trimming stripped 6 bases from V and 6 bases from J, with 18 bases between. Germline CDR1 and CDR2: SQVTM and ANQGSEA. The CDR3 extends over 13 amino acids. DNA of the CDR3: TGCAGCGTAGCCTCCAGGTTATCTAGCGAGCAGTACTTC. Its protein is CSVASRLSSEQYF.

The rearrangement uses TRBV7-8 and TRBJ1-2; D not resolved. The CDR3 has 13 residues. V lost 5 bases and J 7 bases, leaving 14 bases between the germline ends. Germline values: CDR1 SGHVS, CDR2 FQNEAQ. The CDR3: CASSLGGVFGYTF. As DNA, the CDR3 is TGTGCCAGCAGCCTGGGAGGTGTTTTTGGCTACACCTTC. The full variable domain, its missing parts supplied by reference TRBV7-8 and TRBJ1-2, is GAGVSQSPRYKVAKRGQDVALRCDPISGHVSLFWYQQALGQGPEFLTYFQNEAQLDKSGLPSDRFFAERPEGSVSTLKIQRTQQEDSAVYLCASSLGGVFGYTFGSGTRLTVV.